The 18 T cell receptor beta chains listed next were all sequenced from one sample in a study of T-cell reconstitution after alpha-beta-depleted transplantation in children. The TCRbeta library incorporated unique molecular identifiers. TCRdb re-analysed the PCR reads in MiXCR, keeping a single row per CDR3 protein. The table has roughly 200,000 distinct CDR3 sequences, roughly 6.8% seen once. The material was PBMCs from the stem cell graft donor, obtained from the stem cell graft. These receptors were taken from a human donor who donated a stem cell graft to a child with Wiskott-Aldrich syndrome.

The table lists this clonotype with many counts. J is TRBJ2-1 and V is TRBV29-1, with D possibly TRBD1 on 5 matching bases. V was cut by 7 bases and J by 3 bases, with 7 bases left in between. The germline V gene has CDR1 SQVTM and CDR2 ANQGSEA. The CDR3 is 11 residues long. CDR3 region: CSARVYNEQFF. The CDR3 bases are TGCAGCGCCAGGGTCTACAATGAGCAGTTCTTC.

This clonotype was counted many times. V gene TRBV10-1 combines with J gene TRBJ2-3, with 9 nucleotides matching TRBD2. Germline-derived CDR1 and CDR2 are WNHNN and SYGVQD (reference sequence). The CDR3 length is 15 residues. V shed 0 bases and J 9 bases; nucleotides not matched to a gene: 7. The CDR3 DNA sequence: TGCGCCAGCAGTGAGTCATGGGTAGCGGGGGACACGCAGTATTTT. Encoded protein: CASSESWVAGDTQYF.

This clonotype has ten or more counts. V and J are TRBV20-1 and TRBJ2-3; no definite D call. Trimming shortened V by 4 bases and J by 0 bases, and 8 bases separated the two germline ends. Germline V lookup: CDR1 DFQATT, CDR2 SNEGSKA (reference sequence). The CDR3 spans 13 residues. CDR3 residues: CSAKQESTDTQYF. The CDR3 nucleotides read TGCAGTGCTAAGCAGGAGAGCACAGATACGCAGTATTTT.

The table lists this clonotype with many counts. The CDR3 DNA sequence: TGTGCCAGCAGGACGGACTATGGCTACACCTTC. Protein sequence: CASRTDYGYTF. V usage is TRBV12-3 or TRBV12-4 and J usage is TRBJ1-2; D gene ambiguous. The CDR3 covers 11 residues. Between the trimmed V and J ends, which lost 6 bases and 3 bases, there was a span of 5 bases.

This clonotype was seen ten or more times. V and J are TRBV5-1 and TRBJ2-3; the D is unclear. V was trimmed by 0 bases and J by 0 bases, leaving 8 bases between them. The CDR3 sequence is 15 residues long. Germline V gene data show CDR1 as SGHRS and CDR2 as YFSETQ. The CDR3 DNA is TGCGCCAGCAGCTTGGTATCACCTAGCACAGATACGCAGTATTTT. It is translated as CASSLVSPSTDTQYF. Full variable domain (missing parts from reference TRBV5-1 and TRBJ2-3): KAGVTQTPRYLIKTRGQQVTLSCSPISGHRSVSWYQQTPGQGLQFLFEYFSETQRNKGNFPGRFSGRQFSNSRSEMNVSTLELGDSALYLCASSLVSPSTDTQYFGPGTRLTVL.

This clonotype was counted between two and nine times. V gene TRBV30 combines with J gene TRBJ1-2; D not resolved. Germline V gene lookup returns CDR1 GTSNPN and CDR2 SVGIG (reference sequence). CDR3 length: 12 residues. The ends were cut back, 4 bases at V and 2 bases at J, with 8 bases in the middle. The CDR3 spells CAWKADNYGYTF. In DNA form, the CDR3 reads TGTGCCTGGAAAGCGGACAACTATGGCTACACCTTC. Variable domain in full (rest from reference TRBV30 and TRBJ1-2): SQTIHQWPATLVQPVGSPLSLECTVEGTSNPNLYWYRQAAGRGLQLLFYSVGIGQISSEVPQNLSASRPQDRQFILSSKKLLLSDSGFYLCAWKADNYGYTFGSGTRLTVV.

This clonotype came up many times. This chain joins TRBV5-6 and TRBJ2-3; D not resolved. Germline CDR1 reads SGHDT; CDR2 reads YYEEEE. The CDR3 covers 16 residues. The ends were cut back, 0 bases at V and 4 bases at J, with 15 bases in the middle. CDR3 DNA: TGTGCCAGCAGCTTGGATGGTGGCTACCAGGCAGATACGCAGTATTTT. It is translated as CASSLDGGYQADTQYF.

This clonotype was detected many times. The rearrangement joins TRBV15 to TRBJ1-5; D unresolved. Germline V gene data show CDR1 as LNHNV and CDR2 as YYDKDF (reference sequence). V lost 3 bases and J lost 7, with 7 bases in between. This CDR3 region has 12 residues. The CDR3 bases are TGTGCCACCAGCAGGGGTGGGCAGCCCCAGCATTTT. Encoded protein: CATSRGGQPQHF.

The sample holds many counts of this clonotype. The chain is built from TRBV5-1 and TRBJ2-1, with unresolved D. V lost 0 bases to trimming and J lost 8 bases, with 9 bases between them. Germline CDR1 is SGHRS and CDR2 is YFSETQ. The CDR3 runs 13 residues. The chain's CDR3 is CASSLVGFDEQFF. DNA of the CDR3: TGCGCCAGCAGCTTGGTTGGATTCGATGAGCAGTTCTTC.

This clonotype turned up a few times. J is TRBJ1-1 and V is TRBV6-1; D not certain. This CDR3 spans 12 amino acids. CDR1 and CDR2 from the germline V gene are MNHNS and SASEGT. V gave up 6 bases and J gave up 4 bases, with 9 bases separating them. CDR3 region: CASRVWGTEAFF. In DNA form, the CDR3 reads TGTGCCAGCAGGGTCTGGGGCACTGAAGCTTTCTTT.

The sample holds many counts of this clonotype. The chain uses TRBV20-1 and TRBJ2-5; TRBD2 matches 9 bases. The CDR3 has 14 amino acids. Trimming removed 2 bases from V and 1 base from J; junction bases left unmatched: 2. CDR1 and CDR2 from the germline V gene are DFQATT and SNEGSKA (reference sequence). The CDR3 DNA sequence: TGCAGTGCTAGACGTAGCGGGGGCCAAGAGACCCAGTACTTC. This sequence encodes CSARRSGGQETQYF.

By share, this clonotype ranks as medium-sized. This chain links TRBV20-1 with TRBJ2-6; either TRBD1 or TRBD2 may supply D (5 bases each). Germline V gene lookup returns CDR1 DFQATT and CDR2 SNEGSKA (reference sequence). The CDR3 length is 16 residues. The ends were cut back, 0 bases at V and 0 bases at J, with 9 bases in the middle. CDR3 loop: CSARDAGTSGANVLTF. CDR3 in DNA: TGCAGTGCTAGAGATGCAGGGACCTCTGGGGCCAACGTCCTGACTTTC.

This clonotype was detected a few times. The chain recombines TRBV7-6 with TRBJ2-7; 8 bases are shared with TRBD1. Trimming took 3 bases from V and 3 from J; bases not matched to a gene: 4. This CDR3 contains 14 residues. The V gene's germline CDR1 is SGHVS and CDR2 FNYEAQ. The CDR3 loop is CASSFRTGFYEQYF. For the CDR3, the DNA is TGTGCCAGCAGCTTCAGGACAGGGTTCTACGAGCAGTACTTC.

This clonotype was counted at least ten times. V is TRBV4-1 and J is TRBJ2-5; D unclear. The CDR3 is 13 amino acids. CDR1 and CDR2 (germline): MGHRA, YSYEKL. The germline V and J ends were trimmed by 0 bases and 4 bases, with 6 bases remaining between them. The CDR3 nucleotides read TGCGCCAGCAGCCAAGATGATGGAGAGACCCAGTACTTC. Translating it yields CASSQDDGETQYF.

This clonotype was counted ten times or more. The genes are TRBV7-9 and TRBJ1-2, with D unresolved. Germline CDR1 SEHNR, CDR2 FQNEAQ (reference sequence). The CDR3 length is 15 residues. Deletions cut 3 bases from V and 5 bases from J, with 16 bases between. CDR3 bases: TGTGCCAGCAGCTTCGGTGGTACAGCGAGATATGGCTACACCTTC. Translation: CASSFGGTARYGYTF. The full variable domain, in which reference TRBV7-9 and TRBJ1-2 provide the parts outside the CDR3, is DTGVSQNPRHKITKRGQNVTFRCDPISEHNRLYWYRQTLGQGPEFLTYFQNEAQLEKSRLLSDRFSAERPKGSFSTLEIQRTEQGDSAMYLCASSFGGTARYGYTFGSGTRLTVV.

Remarks on this clonotype: A read error may explain this, as a much larger clone is one base away. The chain uses TRBV20-1 and TRBJ2-6; a weak D match, TRBD2 (5 bases). Germline CDR1 is DFQATT and CDR2 is SNEGSKA (reference sequence). The CDR3 is 17 residues long. The CDR3 is CCARIPASSSGANVLTF. Here the CDR3 DNA reads TGCTGTGCTAGAATCCCCGCTAGCAGCTCTGGGGCCAACGTCCTGACTTTC.

This clonotype was counted at least ten times. The chain has TRBV29-1 and TRBJ1-1; D gene ambiguous. V was cut by 5 bases and J by 0 bases, with 4 bases left in between. CDR1 and CDR2 from the germline V gene are SQVTM and ANQGSEA. CDR3 length equals 11 residues. The CDR3: CSVKLNTEAFF. The CDR3 coding sequence is TGCAGCGTTAAGTTGAACACTGAAGCTTTCTTT.

The sample holds many counts of this clonotype. The V gene is TRBV12-3 or TRBV12-4, the J gene TRBJ2-1; 10 nucleotides agree with TRBD1. V shed 6 bases, J shed 3 bases, and the junction held 5 bases outside the gene matches. The CDR3 is 15 amino acids. Written as DNA, the CDR3 is TGTGCCAGCAGCCCCCGGACAGGGGGCTACAATGAGCAGTTCTTC. It encodes CASSPRTGGYNEQFF.